Listed here is a single T cell receptor beta chain. This sample was taken from a study of blood T cell repertoires in COVID-19. The overall study: Sites across the United States, Italy and Spain contributed samples from acute and convalescent COVID-19. Sources were T cells, B-cell-depleted T cells, or PBMCs; the material itself was cDNA or gDNA.

Clinical history reported by participants formed the basis on which cohorts were assigned. In the authors' methods: For nucleated cells, counts were estimated from reference gene primer amplification. The data were produced by immunoSEQ multiplex PCR, yet TCRdb's version contains in-frame clones alone and is incomplete. That table gives V, J and clone size, and the DNA gave D and trimming. The repertoire has roughly 320,000 clones, 70% to 90% of them found once; the top ten carry about 4.2%. This TCR was sampled from a man aged 25-40 years who had recovered from COVID-19. The sequenced material came from PBMCs or T cells enriched from blood (not recorded which).

Written as DNA, the CDR3 is TGTGCCAGCAGTGAAGCAGGGACACTGGTTTCACCCCTCCACTTT. This sequence encodes CASSEAGTLVSPLHF. The genes are TRBV2 and TRBJ1-6; a possible D gene is TRBD1 (6 bases). Between the trimmed V and J ends, which lost 0 bases and 9 bases, there was a span of 12 bases. The CDR3 contains 15 residues. Germline V gene lookup returns CDR1 SNHLY and CDR2 FYNNEI.